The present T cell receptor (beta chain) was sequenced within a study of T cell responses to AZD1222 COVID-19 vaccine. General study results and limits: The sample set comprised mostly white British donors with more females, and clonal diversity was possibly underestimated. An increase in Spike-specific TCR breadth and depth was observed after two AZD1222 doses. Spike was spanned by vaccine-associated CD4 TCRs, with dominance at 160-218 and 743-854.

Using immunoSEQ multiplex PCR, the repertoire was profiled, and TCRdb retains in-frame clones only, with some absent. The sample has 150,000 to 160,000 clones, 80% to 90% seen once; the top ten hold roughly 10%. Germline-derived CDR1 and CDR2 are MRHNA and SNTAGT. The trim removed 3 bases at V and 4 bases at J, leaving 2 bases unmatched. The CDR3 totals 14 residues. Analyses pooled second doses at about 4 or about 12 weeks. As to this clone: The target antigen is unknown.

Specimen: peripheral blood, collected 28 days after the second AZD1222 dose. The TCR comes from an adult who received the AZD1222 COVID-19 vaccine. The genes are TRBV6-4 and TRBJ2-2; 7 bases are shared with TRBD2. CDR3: CASSESGGTGELFF. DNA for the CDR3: TGTGCCAGCAGTGAATCGGGGGGCACCGGGGAGCTGTTTTTT.